The 22 T cell receptor beta chains given below trace back to one sample, sequenced in a study of blood T cell repertoires in COVID-19. The protocol was immunoSEQ multiplex PCR, while the TCRdb copy is restricted to in-frame clones and leaves out a portion. The profile covers 200,000 to 300,000 clones, with approximately 90% appearing a single time and around 4% taken by the ten largest. Sequencing used PBMCs or T cells enriched from blood (not recorded which). All receptors derive from a woman aged 25-40 years who had recovered from COVID-19.

The chain recombines TRBV18 with TRBJ2-1; TRBD1 matches 9 bases. V gave up 2 bases and J gave up 2 bases; unmatched junction bases: 4. Germline loops: CDR1 KGHSH, CDR2 LQKENI. The CDR3 is 16 amino acids. The CDR3 region is CASSPWDRDAYNEQFF. CDR3 nucleotide sequence: TGTGCCAGCTCACCATGGGACAGGGACGCCTACAATGAGCAGTTCTTC.

The chain has TRBV28 and TRBJ1-2; TRBD1 matches 9 bases. The CDR3 has 15 amino acids. Germline V gene lookup returns CDR1 MDHEN and CDR2 SYDVKM. V lost 3 bases to trimming and J lost 8 bases; unmatched junction nucleotides: 10. The DNA of the CDR3 is TGTGCCAGCAGTTTCTTGGACAGGGGAGGAGGCGGCTACACCTTC. This gives the protein CASSFLDRGGGGYTF.

This CDR3 reads CASSSPILQGRQETQYF. The CDR3, as DNA: TGTGCCAGCAGCTCCCCGATCCTACAGGGGCGCCAAGAGACCCAGTACTTC. The chain couples TRBV28 to TRBJ2-5, with TRBD1 matching over 7 bases. Trimming cost V 6 bases and J 1 base; bases outside gene matches: 14. The V gene's germline CDR1 is MDHEN and CDR2 SYDVKM. The length of the CDR3 is 17 residues. The whole variable domain, filled in from reference TRBV28 and TRBJ2-5, reads DVKVTQSSRYLVKRTGEKVFLECVQDMDHENMFWYRQDPGLGLRLIYFSYDVKMKEKGDIPEGYSVSREKKERFSLILESASTNQTSMYLCASSSPILQGRQETQYFGPGTRLLVL.

This clone turned up a few times. The chain recombines TRBV7-9 with TRBJ1-2; D remains unclear. Per germline, CDR1 SEHNR and CDR2 FQNEAQ (reference sequence). Trimming cost V 1 base and J 0 bases, with 9 bases left between them. The CDR3 covers 15 residues. The CDR3 nucleotides read TGTGCCAGCAGCTTAGGGTCCGGGACTAACTATGGCTACACCTTC. Protein product: CASSLGSGTNYGYTF.

V and J are TRBV28 and TRBJ2-7; 9 nucleotides agree with TRBD1. Trimming cost V 4 bases and J 3 bases; bases outside gene matches: 4. The CDR3 spans 14 residues. The germline V gene encodes CDR1 MDHEN and CDR2 SYDVKM. Here the CDR3 reads CASSSRTGVYEQYF. CDR3 coding DNA: TGTGCCAGCAGTTCCAGGACAGGGGTCTACGAGCAGTACTTC.

This chain connects TRBV28 to TRBJ1-4; maybe TRBD1 (6 bases). Trimming cost V 4 bases and J 4 bases, with 10 bases left between them. In germline, CDR1 is MDHEN, CDR2 SYDVKM. This CDR3 comprises 14 residues. CDR3 in DNA: TGTGCCAGCAGTTGGGGGCAGGATAATGAAAAACTGTTTTTT. It yields the protein CASSWGQDNEKLFF.

The rearrangement uses TRBV30 and TRBJ1-3, with TRBD1 identical over 9 bases. This CDR3 comprises 14 residues. Losses at the gene ends were 3 bases for V and 1 base for J; bases not matched to a gene: 1. Looked up from germline, CDR1 is GTSNPN and CDR2 is SVGIG (reference sequence). The CDR3 here is CAWRDRGSGNTIYF. DNA of the CDR3: TGTGCCTGGAGGGACAGGGGATCTGGAAACACCATATATTTT.

The chain recombines TRBV2 with TRBJ1-6; possibly TRBD1 for D (6 bases). V lost 3 bases to trimming and J lost 2 bases, with 14 bases between them. CDR1 is SNHLY, CDR2 FYNNEI, per germline. This CDR3 has 17 amino acids. The CDR3 here is CASSERQGFTYNSPLHF. The CDR3, as DNA: TGTGCCAGCAGTGAGCGGCAGGGGTTTACCTATAATTCACCCCTCCACTTT.

The chain recombines TRBV15 with TRBJ2-7, with D maybe TRBD1 (6 bases). CDR3 length: 14 amino acids. V lost 0 bases, J lost 5 bases, and 11 bases lay in between. Germline CDR1 is LNHNV and CDR2 is YYDKDF (reference sequence). The CDR3 is CATSRDRGGHEQYF. The DNA of the CDR3 is TGTGCCACCAGCAGAGATCGTGGGGGCCACGAGCAGTACTTC.

This clone has at least ten counts. The gene calls are TRBV9 and TRBJ2-7; 9 nucleotides align to TRBD1. The CDR3 is 14 amino acids. V lost 4 bases, J lost 3 bases, and 5 bases stayed unmatched. Per germline, CDR1 SGDLS and CDR2 YYNGEE. This chain's CDR3 is CASSTGGEGYEQYF. The CDR3 DNA sequence: TGTGCCAGCAGCACAGGGGGCGAGGGCTACGAGCAGTACTTC.

J is TRBJ1-1 and V is TRBV19, with D possibly matching TRBD1 (5 bases). Germline loops: CDR1 LNHDA, CDR2 SQIVND (reference sequence). V lost 5 bases and J 6 bases, leaving 16 bases between the germline ends. This CDR3 has 14 amino acids. The CDR3 reads CASSDSAYVAEAFF. CDR3 in DNA: TGTGCCAGTAGTGACAGCGCCTACGTAGCTGAAGCTTTCTTT.

In DNA form, the CDR3 reads TGTGCCAGCTCACCAAATTTAGCGGGAAAAGACAATGAGCAGTTCTTC. Its protein is CASSPNLAGKDNEQFF. The chain uses TRBV18 and TRBJ2-1; TRBD2 matches 8 bases. Germline lookup yields CDR1 KGHSH and CDR2 LQKENI. The CDR3 length is 16 residues. V shed 2 bases and J 5 bases; nucleotides not matched to a gene: 8. Complete variable domain (other parts from reference TRBV18 and TRBJ2-1): NAGVMQNPRHLVRRRGQEARLRCSPMKGHSHVYWYRQLPEEGLKFMVYLQKENIIDESGMPKERFSAEFPKEGPSILRIQQVVRGDSAAYFCASSPNLAGKDNEQFFGPGTRLTVL.

The V gene is TRBV6-5, the J gene TRBJ2-3, with D unclear. V was trimmed by 4 bases and J by 0 bases, leaving 11 bases between them. CDR1 MNHEY and CDR2 SVGAGI come from the germline V gene. The CDR3 length is 15 residues. The CDR3 sequence: CASSSRPRSTDTQYF. The DNA of the CDR3 is TGTGCCAGCAGTTCACGACCCAGGAGCACAGATACGCAGTATTTT.

This rearrangement joins TRBV25-1 to TRBJ1-1; the D is unclear. Deletions cut 4 bases from V and 7 bases from J, with 7 bases between. The V gene's germline CDR1 is MGHDK and CDR2 SYGVNS. The CDR3 is made up of 11 amino acids. The CDR3 here is CASSAGGEAFF. CDR3 sequence (DNA): TGTGCCAGCAGTGCCGGCGGTGAAGCTTTCTTT.

V is TRBV5-5 and J is TRBJ1-6, with 7 bases that match TRBD1. Germline CDR1 and CDR2: SGHKS and YYEKEE (reference sequence). The CDR3 has 16 residues. After removal of 1 base from V and 13 bases from J, the junction contained 14 bases not matched to a gene. The CDR3 DNA is TGTGCCAGCAGCTTGAAGTCGTTGGGGACAGACTGGCCCCTCCACTTT. Translation gives CASSLKSLGTDWPLHF.

The genes are TRBV5-1 and TRBJ2-7; 13 positions match TRBD2. The CDR3 spans 18 residues. From germline, CDR1 is SGHRS and CDR2 YFSETQ. After removal of 0 bases from V and 3 bases from J, the junction contained 9 bases not matched to a gene. Here the CDR3 reads CASSLGTSGSQPIYEQYF. The CDR3 region has the DNA TGCGCCAGCAGCTTGGGGACTAGCGGGAGCCAACCCATCTACGAGCAGTACTTC. The entire variable domain, with the rest obtained from reference TRBV5-1 and TRBJ2-7, is as follows: KAGVTQTPRYLIKTRGQQVTLSCSPISGHRSVSWYQQTPGQGLQFLFEYFSETQRNKGNFPGRFSGRQFSNSRSEMNVSTLELGDSALYLCASSLGTSGSQPIYEQYFGPGTRLTVT.

The chain carries TRBV5-1 and TRBJ1-3, with TRBD1 identical over 10 bases. V trimming: 0 bases; J trimming: 0 bases; junction bases outside the gene matches: 6. The CDR3 spans 18 residues. The germline CDR1 and CDR2 sequences are SGHRS and YFSETQ. The chain's CDR3 is CASSLDGTGAISGNTIYF. DNA of the CDR3: TGCGCCAGCAGCTTGGATGGGACAGGGGCCATCTCTGGAAACACCATATATTTT. The full variable domain, completed using reference TRBV5-1 and TRBJ1-3, is KAGVTQTPRYLIKTRGQQVTLSCSPISGHRSVSWYQQTPGQGLQFLFEYFSETQRNKGNFPGRFSGRQFSNSRSEMNVSTLELGDSALYLCASSLDGTGAISGNTIYFGEGSWLTVV.

This chain connects TRBV7-8 to TRBJ2-1; 13 positions agree with TRBD2. The CDR3 consists of 18 residues. V was pared by 2 bases and J by 8 bases, with 12 bases of the junction left unmatched. Germline V gene lookup returns CDR1 SGHVS and CDR2 FQNEAQ. DNA of the CDR3: TGTGCCAGCAGCTTACCCAAAACCCGGACTAGCGGGAGTTATGAGCAGTTCTTC. It specifies CASSLPKTRTSGSYEQFF.

The gene calls are TRBV4-2 and TRBJ2-5, with TRBD2 matching 7 bases. Germline V lookup: CDR1 LGHNA, CDR2 YNFKEQ. There are 16 residues in the CDR3. J gave up 0 bases and V 4 bases, and 8 bases lay outside the gene matches. The CDR3 here is CASSPGEGRYQETQYF. CDR3 in DNA: TGTGCCAGCAGCCCCGGGGAGGGGCGCTACCAAGAGACCCAGTACTTC.

The chain couples TRBV28 to TRBJ2-7; TRBD2 agrees at 8 bases. V trimming: 6 bases; J trimming: 4 bases; junction bases outside the gene matches: 11. CDR3 size: 15 residues. CDR1 is MDHEN, CDR2 SYDVKM, per germline. The CDR3 protein is CASRQSGGRTYEQYF. The CDR3 nucleotides are TGTGCCAGCAGACAGAGCGGGGGTAGGACTTACGAGCAGTACTTC.

The chain is built from TRBV28 and TRBJ1-1; 12 bases line up with TRBD1. Losses at the gene ends were 9 bases for V and 4 bases for J; bases not matched to a gene: 9. The germline CDR1 and CDR2 sequences are MDHEN and SYDVKM. The CDR3 totals 15 residues. DNA for the CDR3: TGTGCCAGTTGGGGACAGGGGGCGAGAGGCACTGAAGCTTTCTTT. Translating it yields CASWGQGARGTEAFF. Using reference TRBV28 and TRBJ1-1 for the parts outside the CDR3, the full variable domain is DVKVTQSSRYLVKRTGEKVFLECVQDMDHENMFWYRQDPGLGLRLIYFSYDVKMKEKGDIPEGYSVSREKKERFSLILESASTNQTSMYLCASWGQGARGTEAFFGQGTRLTVV.

The CDR3 is CASSSSTSGRSDTQYF. The CDR3 coding sequence is TGTGCCAGCAGTTCGTCGACTAGCGGGAGATCGGATACGCAGTATTTT. The chain combines TRBV6-5 with TRBJ2-3, with 12 bases matching TRBD2. The CDR3 contains 16 residues. Germline lookup yields CDR1 MNHEY and CDR2 SVGAGI. After removal of 4 bases from V and 6 bases from J, the junction contained 8 bases not matched to a gene.